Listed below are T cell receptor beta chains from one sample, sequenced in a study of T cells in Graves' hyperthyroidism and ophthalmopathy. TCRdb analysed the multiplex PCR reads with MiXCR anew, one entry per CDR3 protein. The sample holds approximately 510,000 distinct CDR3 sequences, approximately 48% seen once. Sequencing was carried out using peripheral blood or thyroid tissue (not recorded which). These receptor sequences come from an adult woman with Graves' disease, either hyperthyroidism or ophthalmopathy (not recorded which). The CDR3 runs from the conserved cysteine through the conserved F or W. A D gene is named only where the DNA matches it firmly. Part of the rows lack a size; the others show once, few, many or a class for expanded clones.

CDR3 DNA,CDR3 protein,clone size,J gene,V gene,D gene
TGTGCCATCAGTGGGTGGGGCCCGAACACTGAAGCTTTCTTT,CAISGWGPNTEAFF,few,TRBJ1-1,TRBV10-3,-
TGTGCCAGCAGTACACAGGGAGGTGACTATGGCTACACCTTC,CASSTQGGDYGYTF,few,TRBJ1-2,TRBV6-5,-
TGTGCCAGCAGTCGATGGGATCAGCCCCAGCATTTT,CASSRWDQPQHF,-,TRBJ1-5,TRBV6-6,-
TGTGCCAGTAAACCCCAGGGGGTGAACACTGGGGAGCTGTTTTTT,CASKPQGVNTGELFF,-,TRBJ2-2,TRBV19,TRBD1
TGCAGTGCCCCGGACAGAAAAAGAATAGGGGAGCTGTTTTTT,CSAPDRKRIGELFF,-,TRBJ2-2,TRBV20-1,-
TGTGCCAGCAGCTTAAACCGTCCCCCGCCGGGTAGCAATCAGCCCCAGCATTTT,CASSLNRPPPGSNQPQHF,many,TRBJ1-5,TRBV7-3,-
TGCGCCAGCAGCTTGAGTGTCCCGCCTGGGGCCAACGTCCTGACTTTC,CASSLSVPPGANVLTF,-,TRBJ2-6,TRBV5-1,-
TGTGCCAGCATTCCGGGGGTGGTAAAAGAGACCCAGTACTTC,CASIPGVVKETQYF,-,TRBJ2-5,TRBV5-4,-
TGTGCCACCAGTGATAACCGTGGGGAGCTGAATCAGCCCCAGCATTTT,CATSDNRGELNQPQHF,few,TRBJ1-5,TRBV24-1,-
TGTGCCAGTACCATCGGGACAGGATTCATGAACACTGAAGCTTTCTTT,CASTIGTGFMNTEAFF,-,TRBJ1-1,TRBV19,TRBD1
TGCAGCGTTACGGGCAGGGCAGGAGGAAACACCATATATTTT,CSVTGRAGGNTIYF,-,TRBJ1-3,TRBV29-1,-
TGTGCCAGCACTGGGCTAGCGGCTTCCTACGAGCAGTACTTC,CASTGLAASYEQYF,few,TRBJ2-7,TRBV6-2/TRBV6-3,TRBD2
TGTGCCGGCAGCTATACGATGGCCGGGACCCAGTACTTC,CAGSYTMAGTQYF,-,TRBJ2-5,TRBV7-2,-
TGTGCCAGCAGCCTACCCCCAGGGGAGGGAACTGAAGCTTTCTTT,CASSLPPGEGTEAFF,-,TRBJ1-1,TRBV7-9,-
TGTGCCTGGAGTGTACAGGGCGGTACGGAGACCCAGTACTTC,CAWSVQGGTETQYF,many,TRBJ2-5,TRBV30,-
TGCAGCGTCCCGGGACTAGCGGGAGTTGAGACCCAGTACTTC,CSVPGLAGVETQYF,many,TRBJ2-5,TRBV29-1,TRBD2
TGTGCCAGCAGCTCTGACGGGGGTTCGGAGACCCAGTACTTC,CASSSDGGSETQYF,-,TRBJ2-5,TRBV7-9,-
TGTGCCAGCAGCCCCCCCCAAGGTCACGACCTCTACGAGCAGTACTTC,CASSPPQGHDLYEQYF,-,TRBJ2-7,TRBV7-9,-
TGTGCCAGCAGTTTCGGGACTAGCTACTACGAGCAGTACTTC,CASSFGTSYYEQYF,many,TRBJ2-7,TRBV12-3/TRBV12-4,TRBD2
TGTGCCACCAGTGAATCGGGACCTGAGCAGTTCTTC,CATSESGPEQFF,-,TRBJ2-1,TRBV24-1,-
TGTGCCAGCGAGGAGGACAGGGGGCAGAATCAGCCCCAGCATTTT,CASEEDRGQNQPQHF,-,TRBJ1-5,TRBV2,TRBD1
TGTGCCACCAGCGGAAGGACAGGGACAGATACGCAGTATTTT,CATSGRTGTDTQYF,-,TRBJ2-3,TRBV15,TRBD1
TGTGCCACCAGCACCGTGGGGTACTATGGCTACACCTTC,CATSTVGYYGYTF,-,TRBJ1-2,TRBV15,-
TGTGCCAGCAGTCCCGCGCCCGGCTCTGGGGCCAACGTCCTGACTTTC,CASSPAPGSGANVLTF,many,TRBJ2-6,TRBV5-6,-
TGTGCTAGCAGCCCCCTCCTGGGGGTGACGGGGGCCAACGTCCTGACTTTC,CASSPLLGVTGANVLTF,-,TRBJ2-6,TRBV7-7,-